This TCR beta chain emerged from a study of shared clonotypes between healthy human individuals. Those who donated were healthy HIV-negative adults, with no recent acute infections or vaccinations reported. As concerns this clone: Its cognate antigen is unknown. The sample holds other DNA sequences that translate to the same CDR3.

Produced via immunoSEQ multiplex PCR; TCRdb's table is partial and in-frame only. The repertoire holds under 2,500,000 clones, with approximately 94% as singletons. Study results and caveats: Sequencing of the sorted subsets was shown by rarefaction to be incomplete despite large depth. Clonotypes shared by all four donors outscored non-shared clonotypes in generation probability.

The CDR3 spans 13 residues. The V gene's germline CDR1 is ENHRY and CDR2 SYGVKD. The V end was cut by 2 bases, the J end by 5 bases, with 4 bases between. This clonotype originated in a young man in good health. The sample consisted of naive CD4+ T cells sorted from blood. Stated subset: CD45RA+ positively selected. The genes are TRBV10-3 and TRBJ1-6; D remains ambiguous. In nucleotides, the CDR3 is TGTGCCATCAGTGAGAGGGATAATTCACCCCTCCACTTT. Its protein is CAISERDNSPLHF.